This TCR beta chain originates from a study of shared clonotypes between healthy human individuals. Study findings and constraints: Generally, estimated richness proved larger in naive subsets than it did in memory subsets.

Healthy and HIV-negative, the adult donors had no recent acute infections or vaccinations. Every donor was a Caucasian adult from Nashville, Tennessee. Libraries were prepared by immunoSEQ multiplex PCR; TCRdb keeps only in-frame clonotypes and omits some of them. The sample lists some 1.5 million clones; 96% were seen once. V lost 4 bases, J lost 1 base, and 6 bases stayed unmatched. CDR1 and CDR2 (germline): SGHKS, YYEKEE (reference sequence). The CDR3 runs to 16 residues. With respect to this clone: The target antigen is unknown.

The source material was naive CD4+ T cells sorted from blood. Subset meaning: CD45RA+ positively selected. This receptor was obtained from a man aged 25 to 45 in good health. The chain joins TRBV5-5 to TRBJ2-1, with TRBD1 identical over 9 bases. The CDR3 region has the DNA TGTGCCAGCAGCCAAGGACAGGGGTCGTCCTACAATGAGCAGTTCTTC. This sequence encodes CASSQGQGSSYNEQFF.